The entry that follows covers one TCR beta chain sequence. What it recognizes is unknown. The CDR3 loop spans 11 amino acids. This entry comes from a study of CXCR3-negative and CXCR3-positive naive CD8 T cells. Points from the study as a whole: When CXCR3-positive naive cells were set against CXCR3-negative naive cells, the former had more hydrophobic TRB CDR3s. Comparably high diversity marked both naive subsets, whereas memory CD8+ cells had much lower diversity.

With 290,000 or so cells each, the CD8+ T cell subsets were individually sorted in triplicate. CD45RO-CCR7+CD27+CD95- defined naive CD8+ T cells. UMI labels and 5' RACE were used to prepare the TRB cDNA libraries. TCRdb processed the 5' RACE reads again and assigns one entry to each CDR3 protein, with no DNA. The sample holds 150,000 to 160,000 distinct CDR3 sequences. The chain links TRBV12-3 or TRBV12-4 to TRBJ2-1; TCRdb returns TRBD1, unconfirmable since there is no DNA. The sequenced material came from naive CXCR3+ CD8+ T cells from blood. The subset denotes: CD45RO-CCR7+CD27+CD95- naive CD8+ T cells expressing CXCR3 (TNR3+). This TCR came from a human donor in good health. Some clones in this sample may be carry-over from other donors' samples. The CDR3 is CASRAYNEQFF.